The 23 T cell receptor beta chains below all came from one sample that was sequenced in a study of blood T cell repertoires in COVID-19. TCRdb's copy holds only in-frame clones and misses some; the assay was immunoSEQ multiplex PCR. Of 20,000 to 25,000 clones in the sample, roughly 89% were seen once. Sequencing input: peripheral blood. The receptors here all came from a human donor with active COVID-19. The donor label of this sample is uncertain.

J is TRBJ2-7 and V is TRBV15; perhaps TRBD1 as D (5 bases). The germline V gene encodes CDR1 LNHNV and CDR2 YYDKDF (reference sequence). Between the trimmed V and J ends, which lost 0 bases and 3 bases, there was a span of 15 bases. The length of the CDR3 is 16 residues. DNA for the CDR3: TGTGCCACCAGCAGAGATGTCAGGGCGCTAGACTACGAGCAGTACTTC. Translating gives CATSRDVRALDYEQYF.

The CDR3 DNA sequence: TGTGCCAGCAGCCGCCGAGCCCTGGAGTACAATGAGCAGTTCTTC. Protein product: CASSRRALEYNEQFF. The chain carries TRBV11-3 and TRBJ2-1, with D uncertain. The germline V gene encodes CDR1 SGHNT and CDR2 YENEEA. The CDR3 consists of 15 residues. The V and J ends lost 5 bases and 4 bases respectively, with 15 bases between them.

This chain links TRBV7-9 with TRBJ1-1, with D possibly TRBD1 on 6 matching bases. The CDR3 has 14 residues. The germline CDR1 and CDR2 sequences are SEHNR and FQNEAQ (reference sequence). Between the trimmed V and J ends, which lost 6 bases and 1 base, there was a span of 12 bases. This chain's CDR3 is CASSQQGRNTEAFF. The CDR3 DNA reads as TGTGCCAGCAGTCAACAGGGTCGGAACACTGAAGCTTTCTTT.

This chain joins TRBV6-1 and TRBJ2-2; TRBD1 agrees at 12 bases. Per the germline V gene, CDR1 is MNHNS and CDR2 is SASEGT. The ends lost 4 bases at V and 6 bases at J; junction bases unmatched: 6. The CDR3 totals 16 residues. The CDR3 nucleotides read TGTGCCAGCAGTGCAACGGGACAGGGGGCCTCCGGGGAGCTGTTTTTT. Amino acid sequence: CASSATGQGASGELFF.

The rearrangement joins TRBV2 to TRBJ1-1; 7 nucleotides align to TRBD1. CDR1 is SNHLY and CDR2 is FYNNEI in the germline V gene. Trimming took 7 bases from V and 4 from J; bases not matched to a gene: 3. There are 12 residues in the CDR3. The CDR3 DNA reads as TGTGCCAGCAAGACAGGGTTCACTGAAGCTTTCTTT. Residues: CASKTGFTEAFF.

This rearrangement joins TRBV4-2 to TRBJ2-2, with 9 bases matching TRBD1. The CDR3 extends over 16 amino acids. V lost 3 bases to trimming and J lost 1 base; unmatched junction nucleotides: 3. Germline V CDR1 and CDR2: LGHNA, YNFKEQ. The CDR3 DNA is TGTGCCAGCAGCCACCGGGACAGGGTGAACACCGGGGAGCTGTTTTTT. Protein: CASSHRDRVNTGELFF.

The chain recombines TRBV30 with TRBJ1-6, with D possibly matching TRBD1 (5 bases). Germline CDR1 reads GTSNPN; CDR2 reads SVGIG (reference sequence). V was shortened by 1 base and J by 7 bases, with 14 bases between the two germline ends. This CDR3 spans 15 amino acids. The CDR3 region has the DNA TGTGCCTGGAGTGACCCCCGGGGGTGGAATTCACCCCTCCACTTT. Its protein product is CAWSDPRGWNSPLHF.

The gene calls are TRBV7-6 and TRBJ2-1; possibly TRBD1 for D (6 bases). The CDR3 length is 15 residues. Germline V gene lookup returns CDR1 SGHVS and CDR2 FNYEAQ. V was trimmed by 5 bases and J by 6 bases, leaving 17 bases between them. The CDR3 nucleotides are TGTGCCAGCAGCCCTGGGGGCGACTACCGCAATGAGCAGTTCTTC. Amino acids: CASSPGGDYRNEQFF.

The V call is TRBV19, the J call TRBJ2-1; D is ambiguous. This CDR3 comprises 13 residues. Germline loops: CDR1 LNHDA, CDR2 SQIVND (reference sequence). Trimming removed 5 bases at V and 6 bases at J, with 11 bases between. DNA for the CDR3: TGTGCCAGTAGTCAATATAGCTCCAATGAGCAGTTCTTC. It translates to CASSQYSSNEQFF.

The chain has TRBV3-1 (or the pseudogene TRBV3-2) and TRBJ2-1; the match to TRBD2 covers 10 bases. V shed 1 base and J 10 bases; nucleotides not matched to a gene: 7. Per the germline V gene, CDR1 is LGHDT and CDR2 is YNNKEL (reference sequence). The CDR3 is 15 residues long. The CDR3 loop is CASSQVLAGAPEQFF. The CDR3 coding sequence is TGTGCCAGCAGCCAAGTTCTAGCGGGAGCCCCGGAGCAGTTCTTC.

Note on this clone: The sample has other DNA sequences that encode this CDR3 too. V usage is TRBV27 and J usage is TRBJ1-1, with unresolved D. CDR3 length equals 12 residues. With 2 bases removed from V and 4 bases from J, the gap between germline ends came to 5 bases. CDR1 is MNHEY, CDR2 SMNVEV, per germline (reference sequence). Written as DNA, the CDR3 is TGTGCCAGCAGTTTAACTGGCACTGAAGCTTTCTTT. As protein: CASSLTGTEAFF.

The rearrangement uses TRBV7-9 and TRBJ1-1; no firm D call. Germline V gene lookup returns CDR1 SEHNR and CDR2 FQNEAQ (reference sequence). This CDR3 has 13 residues. V was cut by 1 base and J by 11 bases, with 14 bases left in between. The CDR3 bases are TGTGCCAGCAGCTTAGGACTGGTGGGTCGGGCTTTCTTT. This gives the protein CASSLGLVGRAFF.

The chain couples TRBV5-5 to TRBJ2-3; 8 bases are shared with TRBD1. The CDR3 has 15 amino acids. Trimming took 0 bases from V and 2 from J; bases not matched to a gene: 2. Per the germline V gene, CDR1 is SGHKS and CDR2 is YYEKEE (reference sequence). This chain's CDR3 is CASSLGTGTTDTQYF. CDR3 sequence (DNA): TGTGCCAGCAGCTTGGGGACAGGGACCACAGATACGCAGTATTTT.

A single count supports this clone. The CDR3 sequence: CASSVGGTGEHEQYF. In nucleotides, the CDR3 is TGTGCCAGCAGCGTAGGAGGGACAGGGGAACACGAGCAGTACTTC. This sequence joins TRBV9 and TRBJ2-7; TRBD1 matches at 10 bases. After removal of 0 bases from V and 5 bases from J, the junction contained 5 bases not matched to a gene. The CDR3 is made up of 15 amino acids. From germline, CDR1 is SGDLS and CDR2 YYNGEE.

The V and J genes are TRBV4-3 and TRBJ2-2, with D possibly TRBD1 on 5 matching bases. The V end was cut by 3 bases, the J end by 5 bases, with 10 bases between. CDR3 size: 14 residues. CDR1 and CDR2 from the germline V gene are LGHNA and YSLEER. The CDR3 loop reads CASSQGRVTGELFF. CDR3 nucleotides: TGCGCCAGCAGCCAGGGCAGGGTTACCGGGGAGCTGTTTTTT.

In its sample, this clone was seen once. The chain has TRBV19 and TRBJ1-5; 7 positions agree with TRBD1. This CDR3 is built from 15 residues. CDR1 and CDR2 from the germline V gene are LNHDA and SQIVND (reference sequence). V gave up 7 bases and J gave up 1 base; unmatched junction bases: 7. For the CDR3, the DNA is TGTGCCAGTACCCCCGGGGACAGAAGCAATCAGCCCCAGCATTTT. This gives the protein CASTPGDRSNQPQHF.

The CDR3 sequence is CASRHRGHTGELFF. In DNA, the CDR3 is TGTGCCAGCAGGCACAGGGGGCATACCGGGGAGCTGTTTTTT. The chain joins TRBV6-5 to TRBJ2-2, with 9 positions matching TRBD1. Trimming at V came to 6 bases and at J to 5 bases, leaving 4 bases not matched to a gene. This CDR3 is 14 amino acids long. Per germline, CDR1 MNHEY and CDR2 SVGAGI.

The V gene is TRBV7-2, the J gene TRBJ2-7; TRBD2 agrees at 7 bases. The CDR3 loop spans 16 amino acids. Germline lookup yields CDR1 SGHTA and CDR2 FQGNSA. V shed 2 bases and J 2 bases; nucleotides not matched to a gene: 9. The CDR3 DNA follows: TGTGCCAGCAGCTTATCTCTAGCGGTGATCACCTACGAGCAGTACTTC. As protein: CASSLSLAVITYEQYF.

V is TRBV30 and J is TRBJ2-7, with 8 bases identical to TRBD1. This CDR3 has 14 amino acids. In germline, CDR1 is GTSNPN, CDR2 SVGIG (reference sequence). The junction had 13 bases not matched to a gene; V was cut back by 5 bases and J by 7 bases. CDR3 bases: TGTGCCTGGGATGCCGGGACAGGCTTGGAAGAGCAGTACTTC. Its translation is CAWDAGTGLEEQYF.

The V gene is TRBV5-4, the J gene TRBJ2-1; D gene unclear. V lost 4 bases and J 8 bases, leaving 13 bases between the germline ends. In germline, CDR1 is SGHNT, CDR2 YYREEE (reference sequence). This CDR3 has 13 residues. CDR3 sequence (DNA): TGTGCCAGCAGCCCTGGTGGTAGTCATGAGCAGTTCTTC. Encoded protein: CASSPGGSHEQFF.

The CDR3 region has the DNA TGTGCCAGTAGTATTTTCAGGGGCGGGTCTTATGACACTGAAGCTTTCTTT. Translating it yields CASSIFRGGSYDTEAFF. V and J are TRBV19 and TRBJ1-1, with a possible D match to TRBD1 (6 bases). This CDR3 contains 17 residues. The germline V gene encodes CDR1 LNHDA and CDR2 SQIVND (reference sequence). Trimming took off 3 bases at V and 3 bases at J, with 20 bases between the two ends.

The J gene is TRBJ1-2, the V gene TRBV9; no clear D gene. Looked up from germline, CDR1 is SGDLS and CDR2 is YYNGEE. Trimming cost V 0 bases and J 8 bases, with 17 bases left between them. The CDR3 consists of 15 residues. CDR3 in amino acids: CASSVASDGVGGYTF. DNA of the CDR3: TGTGCCAGCAGCGTAGCTTCGGACGGGGTGGGAGGCTACACCTTC.

Here the CDR3 reads CASSLGGSQPQHF. In DNA form, the CDR3 reads TGCGCCAGCAGCTTGGGAGGGTCTCAGCCCCAGCATTTT. V and J are TRBV5-1 and TRBJ1-5, with D uncertain. The CDR3 spans 13 residues. V lost 0 bases and J 6 bases, leaving 7 bases between the germline ends. CDR1 is SGHRS and CDR2 is YFSETQ in the germline V gene.